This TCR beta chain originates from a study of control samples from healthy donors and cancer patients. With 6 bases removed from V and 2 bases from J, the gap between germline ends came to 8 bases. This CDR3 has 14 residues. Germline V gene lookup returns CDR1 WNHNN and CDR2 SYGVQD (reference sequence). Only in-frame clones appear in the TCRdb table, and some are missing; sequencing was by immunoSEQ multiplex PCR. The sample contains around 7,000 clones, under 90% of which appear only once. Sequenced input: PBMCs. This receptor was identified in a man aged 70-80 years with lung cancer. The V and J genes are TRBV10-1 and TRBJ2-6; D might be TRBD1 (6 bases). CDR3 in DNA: TGCGCCAGCAGCGGACAGCCTGGGGCCAACGTCCTGACTTTC. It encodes CASSGQPGANVLTF.